This T cell receptor (beta chain) was recovered during a study of control samples from healthy donors and cancer patients. Assay: immunoSEQ multiplex PCR; the TCRdb copy retains only in-frame clones and omits some. This sample yields approximately 170,000 clones, of which around 87% are seen a single time; 1.4% belongs to the top ten. This CDR3 region has 14 residues. Germline V gene data show CDR1 as SGHDT and CDR2 as YYEEEE. Trimming removed 2 bases at V and 0 bases at J, with 8 bases between. V is TRBV5-6 and J is TRBJ2-5; the D call may be TRBD1 or TRBD2 (5 bases each). Input material: blood. The TCR originated in a woman aged 50 to 65 in good health. The CDR3 reads CASSLRGDQETQYF. The CDR3 coding sequence is TGTGCCAGCAGCTTAAGAGGGGACCAAGAGACCCAGTACTTC.